This entry describes one T cell receptor (beta chain). No antigen is known for it. PCR was performed using 60 Vbeta and 13 Jbeta primers. In the source study's methods: Around 80 million unique TCR beta chains, about 10 million of them shared, were counted by a later analysis. Profiled with immunoSEQ multiplex PCR; TCRdb holds only in-frame clones, not every one. D and trimming come from the DNA, and the V and J calls and clone size come from that table. The table has approximately 76,000 clones, 60% to 75% seen once; the top ten hold roughly a sixth. V trimming: 5 bases; J trimming: 2 bases; junction bases outside the gene matches: 14. The germline CDR1 and CDR2 sequences are LNHDA and SQIVND (reference sequence). CDR3 length: 17 amino acids. The data were obtained in a study of cytomegalovirus exposure and HLA in healthy donors. Regarding the study as a whole: Many donors shared some public TCRs, even though most TCR sequences were rare. The study designated roughly 150 TCR beta chains cytomegalovirus-associated. Information on immune exposure was restricted to one variable (CMV serostatus).

Sequenced: PBMCs. The rearrangement uses TRBV19 and TRBJ2-5; 7 positions match TRBD1. The source of this sequence is a woman aged 40-49 years in good health and CMV-seropositive. In DNA form, the CDR3 reads TGTGCCAGTAGTCCACTCCCAGGGACAGCCCCGCAAGAGACCCAGTACTTC. Its protein is CASSPLPGTAPQETQYF.